This T cell receptor beta chain derives from a study of tumor-infiltrating lymphocytes in localized non-small cell lung cancer. Background on the study: From each patient, both tumor and uninvolved lung, non-adjacent to tumor, were sampled.

This clone occurred once. Its antigen is not known. Assay used: immunoSEQ multiplex PCR; TCRdb lists only in-frame clones, some missing. The table lists roughly 24,000 clones, 60% to 75% of them singletons. Germline-derived CDR1 and CDR2 are MNHEY and SVGAGI. The CDR3 runs to 14 residues. V lost 3 bases to trimming and J lost 8 bases, with 16 bases between them. General study points: No T-cell fraction difference was seen between IM1 and IM2 tumors. Tumor T-cell fraction was not associated with recurrence-free survival. Only some patients had TCR sequencing, depending on available tissue.

Sequencing was carried out using lung tumor tissue. The sequence derives from a human donor with non-small cell lung cancer. The genes are TRBV6-5 and TRBJ1-2, with a tentative D call TRBD1 (6 bases). The CDR3 DNA is TGTGCCAGCAGTTATTCCGGGACACCATGGGGCTACACCTTC. It yields the protein CASSYSGTPWGYTF.